These 32 T cell receptor beta chains came from one sample sequenced in a study of identical twins. One entry per CDR3 protein, called by TCRdb with MiXCR from the 5' RACE reads. The table includes 200,000 to 250,000 distinct CDR3 sequences, about 12% detected once. A further study also used this sample, focusing on yellow fever vaccine responses in identical twins.

The sequenced sample consisted of memory (CD45RO+) T cells sorted from blood. These receptors originate from a woman younger than 30 in good health.

This clonotype has a handful of counts. V usage is TRBV12-3 or TRBV12-4 and J usage is TRBJ1-1, with D possibly being TRBD1 (5 bases). The CDR3 sequence is 13 residues long. Deletions cut 8 bases from V and 0 bases from J, with 10 bases between. The CDR3 nucleotides read TGTGCCAGCCGGGGGTCTATGAACACTGAAGCTTTCTTT. The encoded protein is CASRGSMNTEAFF.

The sample holds a few counts of this clonotype. The rearrangement joins TRBV12-3 or TRBV12-4 to TRBJ2-1; 10 nucleotides match TRBD2. The V and J ends lost 2 bases and 6 bases, in that order; junction bases with no gene match: 10. CDR3 size: 17 residues. The CDR3 DNA sequence: TGTGCCAGCAGTTTACCCGCCCTAGCGGGGGTCATCAATGAGCAGTTCTTC. Translating it yields CASSLPALAGVINEQFF.

This clonotype was seen only a few times. The V and J genes are TRBV4-3 and TRBJ2-3; 14 nucleotides match TRBD2. The trim removed 4 bases at V and 4 bases at J, leaving 4 bases unmatched. This CDR3 is 16 amino acids long. Per the germline V gene, CDR1 is LGHNA and CDR2 is YSLEER. The CDR3 is CASSRRLAGGPDTQYF. CDR3 sequence (DNA): TGCGCCAGCAGCCGACGACTAGCGGGAGGGCCAGATACGCAGTATTTT.

The V and J genes are TRBV11-2 and TRBJ2-1, with D perhaps assigned TRBD1 or TRBD2 (5 bases each). CDR1 and CDR2 from the germline V gene are SGHAT and FQNNGV. This CDR3 region has 20 residues. V lost 5 bases to trimming and J lost 4 bases, with 30 bases between them. The CDR3 DNA follows: TGTGCCAGCAGCGGGGGTGCGGGCACCTCAAGTCACAATTTATACAATGAGCAGTTCTTC. Translating it yields CASSGGAGTSSHNLYNEQFF.

This clonotype was seen ten or more times. The gene calls are TRBV21-1 and TRBJ1-1; no DNA check was done on the table's D call, TRBD1. TRBV21-1 is an annotated pseudogene. The CDR3 runs to 15 residues. In DNA, the CDR3 is TGTGCCAGCAGCCCTTCTACAGGGGGGAGCACTGAAGCTTTCTTT. It translates to CASSPSTGGSTEAFF.

This clonotype showed up just a few times. The chain joins TRBV20-1 to TRBJ2-1; the D is unclear. The CDR3 has 10 residues. The germline V gene has CDR1 DFQATT and CDR2 SNEGSKA (reference sequence). Trimming cost V 7 bases and J 12 bases, with 13 bases left between them. As DNA, the CDR3 is TGCAGTGTCGTCGACGGGCCGCAGTTCTTC. It codes for CSVVDGPQFF.

The chain joins TRBV12-5 to TRBJ2-7, with D hard to call. The CDR3 runs to 10 residues. Between the trimmed V and J ends, which lost 10 bases and 6 bases, there was a span of 10 bases. Per germline, CDR1 LGHNT and CDR2 FRNRAP. The CDR3 is CAKLEFEQYF. CDR3 nucleotides: TGTGCTAAATTAGAGTTCGAGCAGTACTTC. Drawing the rest from reference TRBV12-5 and TRBJ2-7, the complete variable domain is DARVTQTPRHKVTEMGQEVTMRCQPILGHNTVFWYRQTMMQGLELLAYFRNRAPLDDSGMPKDRFSAEMPDATLATLKIQPSEPRDSAVYFCAKLEFEQYFGPGTRLTVT.

This clonotype appeared a few times. V and J are TRBV20-1 and TRBJ2-7, with a possible D match to TRBD2 (6 bases). This CDR3 region has 12 residues. V was trimmed by 1 base and J by 5 bases, leaving 9 bases between them. Germline V gene lookup returns CDR1 DFQATT and CDR2 SNEGSKA (reference sequence). The CDR3 protein is CSARVEGHEQYF. CDR3 coding DNA: TGCAGTGCTAGAGTGGAGGGACACGAGCAGTACTTC.

The rearrangement links TRBV28 to TRBJ2-7, with 7 bases fitting TRBD2. V shed 5 bases and J 5 bases; nucleotides not matched to a gene: 12. Germline assignment: CDR1 MDHEN and CDR2 SYDVKM. CDR3 length: 15 residues. The DNA of the CDR3 is TGTGCCAGCAGTCTTTCCCGGGGGGATCTAAACGAGCAGTACTTC. The encoded protein is CASSLSRGDLNEQYF.

This clonotype was counted at least ten times. V is TRBV12-3 or TRBV12-4 and J is TRBJ1-5, with 11 bases aligning to TRBD1. The CDR3 consists of 14 residues. With V trimmed by 5 bases and J by 6 bases, 3 bases remained unmatched. The CDR3 protein is CASSGTGGGQPQHF. In DNA form, the CDR3 reads TGTGCCAGCAGTGGGACAGGGGGTGGTCAGCCCCAGCATTTT.

This clonotype was counted between two and nine times. J is TRBJ2-2 and V is TRBV18, with D perhaps TRBD1 or TRBD2 (5 bases each). The germline V and J ends were trimmed by 3 bases and 0 bases, with 8 bases remaining between them. CDR1 is KGHSH, CDR2 LQKENI, per germline. The CDR3 contains 15 residues. The CDR3 region is CASSPGRSNTGELFF. The CDR3 DNA reads as TGTGCCAGCTCACCGGGACGGTCGAACACCGGGGAGCTGTTTTTT.

Details on this clonotype: Its ends do not fully match the called genes, so a read error is possible. This chain uses TRBV7-7 with TRBJ2-5, with 12 bases that match TRBD2. CDR1 is SSHAT, CDR2 FNYEAQ, per germline (reference sequence). The CDR3 has 16 amino acids. In DNA form, the CDR3 reads TGTGCTAGCAGCAAAACCGGACTAGCGGGGAAAGAGACCCAGTACTTC. It codes for CASSKTGLAGKETQYF.

The chain has TRBV3-1 and TRBJ2-5, with TRBD2 matching 10 bases. This CDR3 has 13 residues. J lost 2 bases, V lost 7 bases, and 1 base had no gene match. CDR1 and CDR2 from the germline V gene are LGHDT and YNNKEL (reference sequence). The CDR3 DNA reads as TGTGCCAGCACACTAGCGGGACAAGAGACCCAGTACTTC. Translating gives CASTLAGQETQYF.

The genes are TRBV3-1 and TRBJ2-1, with 7 positions matching TRBD1. The germline CDR1 and CDR2 sequences are LGHDT and YNNKEL (reference sequence). The CDR3 is 17 amino acids. Trimming took 1 base from V and 9 from J; bases not matched to a gene: 15. The DNA for the CDR3 is TGTGCCAGCAGCCAAGTTAATCGACAGGGTATAAAAGGTGAGCAGTTCTTC. It is translated as CASSQVNRQGIKGEQFF.

There are many counts of this clonotype. V gene TRBV29-1 combines with J gene TRBJ1-2; no clear D gene. The CDR3 consists of 12 residues. V lost 4 bases and J 2 bases, leaving 8 bases between the germline ends. Germline V lookup: CDR1 SQVTM, CDR2 ANQGSEA. CDR3 loop: CSVVSSNYGYTF. The CDR3 DNA sequence: TGCAGCGTTGTATCATCCAACTATGGCTACACCTTC.

This clonotype was detected ten times or more. The gene calls are TRBV3-1 and TRBJ1-1; D gene unclear. CDR3 length: 16 residues. Trimming took 0 bases from V and 1 from J, leaving 12 bases between them. Germline V lookup: CDR1 LGHDT, CDR2 YNNKEL (reference sequence). The chain's CDR3 is CASSQDWRGSNTEAFF. The CDR3 region has the DNA TGTGCCAGCAGCCAAGATTGGCGGGGTTCGAACACTGAAGCTTTCTTT.

This clonotype came up a few times. This chain connects TRBV12-3 or TRBV12-4 to TRBJ1-5, with 8 bases matching TRBD1. Trimming at V came to 3 bases and at J to 6 bases, leaving 4 bases not matched to a gene. The CDR3 covers 14 residues. The CDR3 reads CASSFDRGGQPQHF. The CDR3 DNA is TGTGCCAGCAGTTTCGACAGGGGAGGTCAGCCCCAGCATTTT.

The genes are TRBV15 and TRBJ2-1, with 7 bases aligning to TRBD2. Germline values: CDR1 LNHNV, CDR2 YYDKDF (reference sequence). The CDR3 sequence is 16 residues long. The V and J ends lost 3 bases and 2 bases, in that order; junction bases with no gene match: 7. The CDR3 DNA reads TGTGCCACCAGCAGCATGAAGCGGGATCCCTACAATGAGCAGTTCTTC. Protein sequence: CATSSMKRDPYNEQFF.

As regards this clonotype: This sequence may be a read error, since a much larger clone differs from it by one base. The chain recombines TRBV9 with TRBJ1-1, with D possibly matching TRBD1 (5 bases). The germline V gene has CDR1 SGDLS and CDR2 YYNGEE. The CDR3 loop spans 15 amino acids. CDR3 amino acids: CASSVEGWGNSEAFF. The DNA of the CDR3 is TGTGCCAGCAGCGTAGAAGGTTGGGGGAACTCTGAAGCTTTCTTT.

The rearrangement uses TRBV20-1 and TRBJ2-1; TRBD2 might be the D (5 bases). Trimming removed 3 bases from V and 10 bases from J, with 13 bases in between. Per the germline V gene, CDR1 is DFQATT and CDR2 is SNEGSKA (reference sequence). The CDR3 length is 12 residues. The chain's CDR3 is CSASPVRGEQFF. The CDR3 DNA sequence: TGCAGTGCTAGCCCGGTCCGGGGAGAGCAGTTCTTC.

The chain couples TRBV4-1 to TRBJ2-7, with 8 bases that match TRBD1. V trimming: 1 base; J trimming: 2 bases; junction bases outside the gene matches: 1. The CDR3 runs to 14 residues. Per germline, CDR1 MGHRA and CDR2 YSYEKL. The CDR3, as DNA: TGCGCCAGCAGCCAAGCACAGGGGGCCTACGAGCAGTACTTC. It specifies CASSQAQGAYEQYF.

Turning to this clonotype: With a much larger clone just one base away, this may be a read error. The rearrangement links TRBV29-1 to TRBJ2-1; D not certain. There are 12 residues in the CDR3. Germline CDR1 SQVTM, CDR2 ANQGSEA. The CDR3 DNA follows: TGCAGCGTTGTTCGGGTCTACAATGGGCAGTTCTTC. Protein: CSVVRVYNGQFF.

This rearrangement joins TRBV28 to TRBJ2-5; 7 bases are shared with TRBD1. The CDR3 extends over 14 amino acids. V trimming: 5 bases; J trimming: 3 bases; junction bases outside the gene matches: 6. Germline CDR1 and CDR2: MDHEN and SYDVKM. The CDR3 here is CASSQATGEETQYF. The CDR3 bases are TGTGCCAGCAGTCAGGCTACAGGGGAAGAGACCCAGTACTTC.

This clonotype was seen a few times. This chain joins TRBV10-3 and TRBJ2-1; TRBD2 matches 7 bases. The CDR3 length is 13 residues. Germline V gives CDR1 ENHRY, CDR2 SYGVKD. With 7 bases clipped from V and 1 base from J, the junction kept 1 base outside the gene matches. DNA for the CDR3: TGTGCCATCACGGGAGGTTCCTACAATGAGCAGTTCTTC. It is translated as CAITGGSYNEQFF.

The CDR3, as DNA: TGTGCCAGCACCACCGGGACCACCTTCAATGAGCAGTTCTTC. Translated, it gives CASTTGTTFNEQFF. The V gene is TRBV2, the J gene TRBJ2-1; D possibly matches TRBD1 or TRBD2 (5 bases each). Germline CDR1 and CDR2: SNHLY and FYNNEI. Deletions cut 7 bases from V and 6 bases from J, with 16 bases between. The length of the CDR3 is 14 residues.

This clonotype was found a few times. J is TRBJ1-4 and V is TRBV27; tentatively, D is TRBD1 (5 bases). V dropped 1 base and J dropped 8 bases, with 14 bases sitting between them. The CDR3 length is 15 residues. Germline loops: CDR1 MNHEY, CDR2 SMNVEV (reference sequence). CDR3 nucleotide sequence: TGTGCCAGCAGTTTATACGGTCCAGGGAAAGAAAAACTGTTTTTT. Translation gives CASSLYGPGKEKLFF.

This clonotype was counted a single time. Its ends do not fully match the called genes, so a read error is possible. This rearrangement joins TRBV28 to TRBJ2-1; 10 nucleotides align to TRBD2. In germline, CDR1 is MDHEN, CDR2 SYDVKM. The CDR3 runs to 15 residues. The CDR3 here is CVSTLGASGSGEQFF. CDR3 nucleotide sequence: TGTGTCAGCACCCTGGGGGCTAGCGGGAGTGGCGAGCAGTTCTTC.

This clonotype was detected ten times or more. CDR3 coding DNA: TGTGCCAGCAGGGACATACAGGGGGCGTTCTACAATGAGCAGTTCTTC. It is translated as CASRDIQGAFYNEQFF. The chain is built from TRBV12-3 or TRBV12-4 and TRBJ2-1; 9 positions agree with TRBD1. The CDR3 totals 16 residues. With V trimmed by 6 bases and J by 3 bases, 9 bases remained unmatched.

CDR3: CASGTSTGELFF. CDR3 in DNA: TGTGCTAGTGGTACATCAACCGGGGAGCTGTTTTTT. The genes are TRBV12-5 and TRBJ2-2; D uncertain. The germline V gene encodes CDR1 LGHNT and CDR2 FRNRAP. Between the trimmed V and J ends, which lost 5 bases and 5 bases, there was a span of 6 bases. The CDR3 is 12 amino acids.

This clonotype has a count of ten or more. The V gene is TRBV12-3 or TRBV12-4, the J gene TRBJ1-5, with unresolved D. Trimming stripped 6 bases from V and 3 bases from J, with 9 bases between. The CDR3 is 13 residues long. CDR3 protein: CASRSQPNQPQHF. The CDR3 DNA is TGTGCCAGCAGGTCACAGCCCAATCAGCCCCAGCATTTT.

This clonotype is judged medium-sized (0.01 to 0.1%). In DNA, the CDR3 is TGTGCCAGCAGTTCCGGGACCGGGGAGCTGTTTTTT. The encoded protein is CASSSGTGELFF. The genes are TRBV12-3 or TRBV12-4 and TRBJ2-2; D is uncertain. V was trimmed by 4 bases and J by 5 bases, leaving 5 bases between them. The CDR3 is 12 amino acids.

This clonotype was seen a few times. The chain links TRBV28 to TRBJ2-3, with TRBD2 matching over 10 bases. Germline V gives CDR1 MDHEN, CDR2 SYDVKM. This CDR3 spans 20 amino acids. V trimming: 5 bases; J trimming: 0 bases; junction bases outside the gene matches: 17. The CDR3, as DNA: TGTGCCAGCAGTGGGGTGGACCCTCGGGCTAGCGGGGGTAGCACAGATACGCAGTATTTT. Protein sequence: CASSGVDPRASGGSTDTQYF.